Listed below are T cell receptor beta chains from one sample, sequenced in a study of identical twins. A single record per CDR3 protein comes from TCRdb applying MiXCR to the 5' RACE reads. The table has approximately 500,000 distinct CDR3 sequences, more than 20% seen once. The sample was also linked to a second study, of T cells expressing NK-cell markers.

Sample: CD4+ T cells sorted from blood. These TCRs come from a young woman in good health. CDR3s leave out the opening cysteine and the closing phenylalanine or tryptophan. The size entry is marked missing in some rows and otherwise reads once, few, many or a size class.

TRBV10-3,TRBJ2-1,few,AISESPVQNNEQF
TRBV5-5,TRBJ1-6,NA,ASSLWVELNSPLH
TRBV7-9,TRBJ2-2,many,ASSLGTNTGELF
TRBV5-5,TRBJ1-2,few,ASSLGGQGGYGYT
TRBV6-5,TRBJ1-1,few,ASSYSFEGGAF
TRBV5-1,TRBJ1-1,many,ASSGDSLNTEAF
TRBV29-1,TRBJ2-5,NA,SVRGVADGTQY
TRBV5-8,TRBJ2-7,NA,ASSLRPSGVHEQY
TRBV5-1,TRBJ2-5,few,ASSSSRAGETQY
TRBV7-2,TRBJ1-1,few,ASSPPGFQAF
TRBV6-5,TRBJ1-2,NA,ASSYSGWRAGYT
TRBV6-2/TRBV6-3,TRBJ2-1,NA,ASNFRREGNEQF
TRBV18,TRBJ2-1,few,ASSLTPASPDNEQF
TRBV5-1,TRBJ2-3,few,ASSSDRSTDTQY
TRBV3-1,TRBJ1-1,few,ASSSRDSRVEAF
TRBV5-1,TRBJ1-2,NA,ASSLGGNLYGYT
TRBV9,TRBJ2-5,few,ASSVRASGGAETQY
TRBV29-1,TRBJ2-3,few,SVGTSGDTQY
TRBV12-3/TRBV12-4,TRBJ2-5,NA,ASSFSGTQETQY
TRBV5-1,TRBJ1-2,many,ASSSEYGYT
TRBV28,TRBJ2-6,few,ASSGSSSGANVLT
TRBV29-1,TRBJ1-1,few,SVEDKQGMNTEAF
TRBV12-3/TRBV12-4,TRBJ2-3,few,ASSRPGGFADTQY
TRBV6-1,TRBJ2-1,NA,ASSGLDSDEQF
TRBV6-2/TRBV6-3,TRBJ2-6,NA,ASTYRGFTSHRANVLT
TRBV11-2,TRBJ2-7,few,ASSLVGSNNYEQY
TRBV5-1,TRBJ2-1,NA,ASSLSPGLAVNEQF
TRBV27,TRBJ2-1,NA,ASSLFRDRAYNEQF
TRBV20-1,TRBJ2-7,NA,SAVGQPYEQY
TRBV2,TRBJ2-5,few,ASSDSRGQETQY
TRBV27,TRBJ1-1,NA,ASSLDRGGGTEAF
TRBV2,TRBJ2-7,once,ASRFVSHEQY
TRBV7-2,TRBJ1-2,few,ASQERRDYGYT
TRBV6-1,TRBJ2-2,NA,ASSRRGRAAGELF
TRBV4-2,TRBJ2-1,NA,ASKPGEGAEQF
TRBV7-2,TRBJ2-2,few,ASIPSWHTGELF
TRBV6-2/TRBV6-3,TRBJ2-3,NA,ASRSSGSDTQY
TRBV12-3/TRBV12-4,TRBJ2-5,NA,ASSGGPRDQY
TRBV5-1,TRBJ2-3,few,ASSLEVAGADTQY
TRBV6-5,TRBJ1-2,NA,ASSSGTFNGYT
TRBV5-1,TRBJ1-4,few,ASSTGTDKKLF
TRBV12-3/TRBV12-4,TRBJ1-2,many,ASRVEWGGYT
TRBV6-5,TRBJ2-7,NA,ASSYTGQLHEQY
TRBV20-1,TRBJ2-7,NA,SAPLGVRGEQY
TRBV10-3,TRBJ2-1,many,AIGAGEVHNEQF
TRBV11-1,TRBJ1-6,NA,ASSLDRGYNSPLH
TRBV19,TRBJ1-2,NA,ASKRPGHGYT
TRBV11-1,TRBJ1-1,NA,ASSWTGHGNTEAF
TRBV6-1,TRBJ1-2,NA,ASSEFETSNYGYT
TRBV12-3/TRBV12-4,TRBJ2-3,few,ASTPGTSGRGNTDTQY
TRBV5-1,TRBJ2-7,NA,ASSLAQGYEQY
TRBV7-6,TRBJ2-7,NA,ASSLGPSGAGATYEQY
TRBV20-1,TRBJ2-7,many,SARGEREYEQY
TRBV12-5,TRBJ2-1,few,ASGPGSLGNEQF
TRBV20-1,TRBJ1-2,few,SAWDRDYGYT
TRBV20-1,TRBJ2-7,few,SASRRDRGSVEQY
TRBV7-3,TRBJ2-1,NA,ASHKTGAQYNEQF
TRBV9,TRBJ2-5,NA,ASSAANSETQY